This T cell receptor (beta chain) was recovered during a study of blood T cells in healthy people across ages. Note on this clonotype: Its target is not known.

Isolation per sample recovered at least 6 million PBMCs. A second roughly 6 to 11 cycle PCR used barcoded and J-beta primers. Each single sample gave us at least 2.5 million CDR3-containing paired-end reads. TCRdb re-analysed the 5' RACE reads in MiXCR, keeping a single row per CDR3 protein. The table lists hundreds of thousands of distinct CDR3 sequences, approximately 30% of them singletons, with about 15% in the top ten. Whole-study results and caveats: Naive T cell percentage showed a strong correlation with TCR beta diversity.

In germline, CDR1 is MNHNS, CDR2 SASEGT. V lost 7 bases, J lost 1 base, and 11 bases lay in between. This CDR3 spans 14 amino acids. This TCR was sampled from a woman over 75 in good health. The sequenced sample was blood. The chain couples TRBV6-1 to TRBJ1-5; maybe TRBD1 (6 bases). This CDR3 is CASMGGGSNQPQHF. In DNA form, the CDR3 reads TGTGCCAGCATGGGGGGCGGGAGCAATCAGCCCCAGCATTTT.